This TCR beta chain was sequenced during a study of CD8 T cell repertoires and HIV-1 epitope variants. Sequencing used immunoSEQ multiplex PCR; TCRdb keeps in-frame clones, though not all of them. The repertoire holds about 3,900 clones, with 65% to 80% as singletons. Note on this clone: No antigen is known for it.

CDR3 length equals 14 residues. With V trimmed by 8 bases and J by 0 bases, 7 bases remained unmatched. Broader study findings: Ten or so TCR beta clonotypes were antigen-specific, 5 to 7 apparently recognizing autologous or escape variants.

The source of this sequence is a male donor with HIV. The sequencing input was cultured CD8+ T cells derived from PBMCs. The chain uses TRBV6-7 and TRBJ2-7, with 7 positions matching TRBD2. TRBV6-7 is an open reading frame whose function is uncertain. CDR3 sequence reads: CASRSGVLSYEQYF. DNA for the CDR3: TGTGCCAGCCGAAGCGGGGTTCTCTCCTACGAGCAGTACTTC.